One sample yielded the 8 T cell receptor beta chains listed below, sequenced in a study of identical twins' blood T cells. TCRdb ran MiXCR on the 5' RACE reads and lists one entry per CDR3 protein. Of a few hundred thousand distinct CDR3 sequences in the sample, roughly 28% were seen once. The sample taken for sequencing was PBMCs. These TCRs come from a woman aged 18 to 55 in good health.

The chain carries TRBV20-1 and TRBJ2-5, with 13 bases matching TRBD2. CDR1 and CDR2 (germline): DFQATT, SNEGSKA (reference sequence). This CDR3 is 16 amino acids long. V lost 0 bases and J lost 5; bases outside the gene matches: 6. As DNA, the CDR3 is TGCAGTGCTAGAGAAAGGACTAGCGGGAGTGTTGAGACCCAGTACTTC. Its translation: CSARERTSGSVETQYF.

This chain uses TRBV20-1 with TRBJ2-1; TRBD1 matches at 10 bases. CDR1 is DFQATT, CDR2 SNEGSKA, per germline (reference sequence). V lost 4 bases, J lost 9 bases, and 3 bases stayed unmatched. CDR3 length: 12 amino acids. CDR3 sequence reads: CSATGQGIEQFF. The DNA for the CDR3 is TGCAGTGCTACGGGACAGGGGATTGAGCAGTTCTTC.

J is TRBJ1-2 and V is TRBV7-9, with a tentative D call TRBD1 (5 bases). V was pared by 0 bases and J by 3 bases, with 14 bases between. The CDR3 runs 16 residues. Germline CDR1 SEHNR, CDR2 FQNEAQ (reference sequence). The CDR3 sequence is CASSLAREWDDYGYTF. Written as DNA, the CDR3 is TGTGCCAGCAGCTTAGCGCGGGAATGGGACGACTATGGCTACACCTTC.

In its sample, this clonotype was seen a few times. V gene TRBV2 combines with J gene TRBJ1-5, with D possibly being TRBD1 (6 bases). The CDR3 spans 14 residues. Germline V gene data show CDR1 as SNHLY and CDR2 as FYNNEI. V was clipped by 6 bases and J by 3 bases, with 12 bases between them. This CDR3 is CASRADSINQPQHF. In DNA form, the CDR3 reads TGTGCCAGCAGGGCGGACAGCATCAATCAGCCCCAGCATTTT.

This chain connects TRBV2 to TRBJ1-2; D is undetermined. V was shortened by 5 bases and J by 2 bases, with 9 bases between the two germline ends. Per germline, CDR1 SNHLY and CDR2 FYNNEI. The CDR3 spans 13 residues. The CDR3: CASSTDMNYGYTF. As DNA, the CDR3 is TGTGCCAGCAGTACTGATATGAACTATGGCTACACCTTC.

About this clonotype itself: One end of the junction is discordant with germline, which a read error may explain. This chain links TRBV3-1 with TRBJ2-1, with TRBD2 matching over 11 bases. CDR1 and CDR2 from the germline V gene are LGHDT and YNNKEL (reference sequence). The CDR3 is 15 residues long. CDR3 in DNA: TGTGCCAGCAGCCGAACTAGCGGGAGTCATAATGAGCGGTTCTTC. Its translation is CASSRTSGSHNERFF.

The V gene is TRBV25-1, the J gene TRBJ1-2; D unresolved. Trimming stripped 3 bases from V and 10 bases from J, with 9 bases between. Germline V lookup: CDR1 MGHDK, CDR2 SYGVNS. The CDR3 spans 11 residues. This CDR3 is CASSDGFDYTF. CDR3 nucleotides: TGTGCCAGCAGTGACGGCTTTGACTACACCTTC.

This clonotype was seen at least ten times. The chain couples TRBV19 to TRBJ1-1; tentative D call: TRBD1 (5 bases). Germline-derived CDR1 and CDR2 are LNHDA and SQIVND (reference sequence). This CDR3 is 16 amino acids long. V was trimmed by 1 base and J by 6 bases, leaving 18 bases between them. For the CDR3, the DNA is TGTGCCAGTAGTATAGGGGGGGAGATTGGAATCCCTGAAGCTTTCTTT. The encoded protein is CASSIGGEIGIPEAFF.